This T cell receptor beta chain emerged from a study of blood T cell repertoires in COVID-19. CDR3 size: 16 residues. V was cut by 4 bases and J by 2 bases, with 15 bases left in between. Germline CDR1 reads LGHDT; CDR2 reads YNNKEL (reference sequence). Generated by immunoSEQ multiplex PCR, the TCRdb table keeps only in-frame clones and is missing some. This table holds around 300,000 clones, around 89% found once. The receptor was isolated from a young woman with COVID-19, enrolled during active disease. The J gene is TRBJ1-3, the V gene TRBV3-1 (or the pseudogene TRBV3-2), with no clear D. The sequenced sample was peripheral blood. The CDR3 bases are TGTGCCAGCAGCCCAGTCGTAGGGAGTCCTGGAAACACCATATATTTT. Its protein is CASSPVVGSPGNTIYF.